This is a list of T cell receptor beta chains from one sample in a study of PD-1 blockade in classical Hodgkin lymphoma. Clones were read by immunoSEQ multiplex PCR, and TCRdb kept only the in-frame ones, dropping some. Here the sample spans 9,500 or so clones, around four fifths being singletons. The sequencing here drew on peripheral blood mononuclear cells (PBMCs), taken before the fourth cycle of nivolumab. These receptors originate from a human donor with classical Hodgkin lymphoma. Both conserved end residues are part of each CDR3. Each record gives: D gene, V gene, CDR3 protein. The D gene is left open where the match is weak.

D gene: TRBD1
V gene: TRBV27
CDR3 protein: CASSFRHGRGGRPEAFF

D gene: .
V gene: TRBV19
CDR3 protein: CASSMSGVAF

D gene: .
V gene: TRBV2
CDR3 protein: CASSAGFTEAFF

D gene: .
V gene: TRBV6-4
CDR3 protein: CASSDSSGGTDTQYF

D gene: TRBD2
V gene: TRBV5-1
CDR3 protein: CASSFPGTGTSGSLPSSYNEQFF

D gene: TRBD2
V gene: TRBV6-6
CDR3 protein: CASSSGYTGELFF

D gene: .
V gene: TRBV19
CDR3 protein: CASSGSTTGNEQYF

D gene: .
V gene: TRBV27
CDR3 protein: CASSSLRGLSEAFF

D gene: .
V gene: TRBV6-1
CDR3 protein: CASIQDPYSNQPQHF

D gene: .
V gene: TRBV7-6
CDR3 protein: CASSLTPENTGELFF

D gene: TRBD2
V gene: TRBV6-5
CDR3 protein: CASSYGAGEWDTQYF

D gene: .
V gene: TRBV6-5
CDR3 protein: CASRETVGKNIQYF

D gene: .
V gene: TRBV5-6
CDR3 protein: CASSLSGIDNEQFF

D gene: .
V gene: TRBV1
CDR3 protein: CTSLCPRETDTQYF

D gene: .
V gene: TRBV15
CDR3 protein: CATSSDPPGAYEQYF

D gene: TRBD1
V gene: TRBV7-8
CDR3 protein: CASSRSTGESTDTQYF

D gene: .
V gene: TRBV4-1
CDR3 protein: CASSHRYNEQFF

D gene: .
V gene: TRBV7-8
CDR3 protein: CASSYRVGDLDTQYF

D gene: .
V gene: TRBV7-9
CDR3 protein: CASSLTGDHSPLHF

D gene: TRBD1
V gene: TRBV6-6
CDR3 protein: CASTMKVQGEEYEQYF

D gene: .
V gene: TRBV9
CDR3 protein: CASSGRGDYSNQPQHF

D gene: .
V gene: TRBV30
CDR3 protein: CAWSVLGDTQYF